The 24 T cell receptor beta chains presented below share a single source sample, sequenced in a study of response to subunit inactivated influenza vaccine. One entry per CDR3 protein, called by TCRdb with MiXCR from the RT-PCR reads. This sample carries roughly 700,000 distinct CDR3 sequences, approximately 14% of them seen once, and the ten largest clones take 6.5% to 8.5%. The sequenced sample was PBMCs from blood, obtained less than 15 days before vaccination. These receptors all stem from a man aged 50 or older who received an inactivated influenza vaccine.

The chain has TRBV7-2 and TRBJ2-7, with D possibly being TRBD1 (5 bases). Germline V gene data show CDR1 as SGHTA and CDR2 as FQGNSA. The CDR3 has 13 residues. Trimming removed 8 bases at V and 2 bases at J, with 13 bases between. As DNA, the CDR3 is TGTGCCAGCGCCTGGGGCCCTGCCTACGAGCAGTACTTC. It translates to CASAWGPAYEQYF.

The CDR3 reads CSARGPWTPPNEQFF. CDR3 coding DNA: TGCAGTGCTAGAGGGCCGTGGACTCCCCCCAATGAGCAGTTCTTC. The chain joins TRBV20-1 to TRBJ2-1, with D maybe TRBD2 (5 bases). This CDR3 region has 15 residues. The germline CDR1 and CDR2 sequences are DFQATT and SNEGSKA (reference sequence). The V gene lost 1 base and the J gene lost 6 bases, with 16 bases spanning the gap.

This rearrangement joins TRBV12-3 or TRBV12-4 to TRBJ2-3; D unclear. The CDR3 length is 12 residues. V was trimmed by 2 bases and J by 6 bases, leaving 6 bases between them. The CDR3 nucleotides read TGTGCCAGCAGTTTAATTCGGGATACGCAGTATTTT. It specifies CASSLIRDTQYF.

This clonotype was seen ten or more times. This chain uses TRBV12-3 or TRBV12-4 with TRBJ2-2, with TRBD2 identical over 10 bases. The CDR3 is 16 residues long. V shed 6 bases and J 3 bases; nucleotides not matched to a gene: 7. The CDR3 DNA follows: TGTGCCAGCAGCACTAAGCGGGAGGGGGACACCGGGGAGCTGTTTTTT. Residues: CASSTKREGDTGELFF.

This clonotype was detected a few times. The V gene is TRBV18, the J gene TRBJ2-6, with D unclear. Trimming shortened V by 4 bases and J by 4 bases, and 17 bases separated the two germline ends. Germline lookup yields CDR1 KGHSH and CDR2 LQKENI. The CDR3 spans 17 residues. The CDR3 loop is CASSLTQGNLGANVLTF. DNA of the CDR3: TGTGCCAGCTCACTAACGCAAGGGAATCTAGGGGCCAACGTCCTGACTTTC.

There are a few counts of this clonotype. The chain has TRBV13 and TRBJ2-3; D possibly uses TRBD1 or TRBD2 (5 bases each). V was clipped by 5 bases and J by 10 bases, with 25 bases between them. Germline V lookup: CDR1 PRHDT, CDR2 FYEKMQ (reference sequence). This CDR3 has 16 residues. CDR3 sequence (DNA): TGTGCCAGCAGCACACGGGGCAGCCAGTACAGATACGCGCAGTATTTT. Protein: CASSTRGSQYRYAQYF.

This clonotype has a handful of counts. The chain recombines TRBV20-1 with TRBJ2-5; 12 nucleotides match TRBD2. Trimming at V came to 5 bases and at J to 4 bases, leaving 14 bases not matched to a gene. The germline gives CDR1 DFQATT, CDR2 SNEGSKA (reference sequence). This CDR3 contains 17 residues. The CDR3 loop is CSAGRLAGGESGETQYF. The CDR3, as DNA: TGCAGTGCTGGACGGCTAGCGGGAGGGGAGTCCGGAGAGACCCAGTACTTC.

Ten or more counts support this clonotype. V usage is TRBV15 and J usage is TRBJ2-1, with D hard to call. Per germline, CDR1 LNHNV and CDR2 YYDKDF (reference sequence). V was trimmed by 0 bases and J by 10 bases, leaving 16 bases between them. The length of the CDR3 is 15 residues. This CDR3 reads CATSRDPGPAREQFF. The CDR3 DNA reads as TGTGCCACCAGCAGAGATCCTGGACCCGCCCGGGAGCAGTTCTTC.

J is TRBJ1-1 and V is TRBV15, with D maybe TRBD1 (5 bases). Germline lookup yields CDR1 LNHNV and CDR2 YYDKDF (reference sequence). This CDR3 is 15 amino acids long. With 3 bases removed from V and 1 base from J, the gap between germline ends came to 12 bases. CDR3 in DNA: TGTGCCACCAGCAGGGGACCGCGGGCGAACACTGAAGCTTTCTTT. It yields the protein CATSRGPRANTEAFF.

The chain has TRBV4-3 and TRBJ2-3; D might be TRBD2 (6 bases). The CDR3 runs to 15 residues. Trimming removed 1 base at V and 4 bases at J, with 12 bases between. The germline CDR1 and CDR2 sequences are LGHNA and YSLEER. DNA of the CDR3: TGCGCCAGCAGCCAAGGCGTAGGAGGGTCAGATACGCAGTATTTT. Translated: CASSQGVGGSDTQYF.

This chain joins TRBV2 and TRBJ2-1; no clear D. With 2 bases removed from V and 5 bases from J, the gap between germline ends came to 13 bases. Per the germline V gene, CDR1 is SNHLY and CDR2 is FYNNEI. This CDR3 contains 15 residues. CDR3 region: CASSEMGQRNNEQFF. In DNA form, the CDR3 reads TGTGCCAGCAGTGAAATGGGCCAGCGAAACAATGAGCAGTTCTTC.

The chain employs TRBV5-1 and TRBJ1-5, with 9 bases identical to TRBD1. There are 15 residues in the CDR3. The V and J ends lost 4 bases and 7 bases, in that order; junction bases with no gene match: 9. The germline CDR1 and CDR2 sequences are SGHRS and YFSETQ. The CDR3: CASSNRGQGRQPQHF. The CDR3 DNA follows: TGCGCCAGCAGCAATCGGGGACAGGGAAGGCAGCCCCAGCATTTT. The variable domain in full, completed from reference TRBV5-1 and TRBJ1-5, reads KAGVTQTPRYLIKTRGQQVTLSCSPISGHRSVSWYQQTPGQGLQFLFEYFSETQRNKGNFPGRFSGRQFSNSRSEMNVSTLELGDSALYLCASSNRGQGRQPQHFGDGTRLSIL.

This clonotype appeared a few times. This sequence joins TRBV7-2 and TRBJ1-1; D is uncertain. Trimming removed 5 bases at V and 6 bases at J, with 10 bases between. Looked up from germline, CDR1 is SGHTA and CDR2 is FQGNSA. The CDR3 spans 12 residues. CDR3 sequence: CASSRRPAEAFF. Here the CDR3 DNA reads TGTGCCAGCAGCCGCCGCCCAGCTGAAGCTTTCTTT.

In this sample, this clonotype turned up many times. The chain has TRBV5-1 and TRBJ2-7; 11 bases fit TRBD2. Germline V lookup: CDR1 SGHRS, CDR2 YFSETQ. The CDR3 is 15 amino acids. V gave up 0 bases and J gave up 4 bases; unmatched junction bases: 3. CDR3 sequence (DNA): TGCGCCAGCAGCTTGGGGCTAGCGGGAGGTTACGAGCAGTACTTC. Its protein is CASSLGLAGGYEQYF.

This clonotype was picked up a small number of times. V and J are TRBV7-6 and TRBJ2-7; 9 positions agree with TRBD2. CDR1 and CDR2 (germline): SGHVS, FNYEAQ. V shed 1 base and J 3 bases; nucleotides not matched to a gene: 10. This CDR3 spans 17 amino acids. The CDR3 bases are TGTGCCAGCAGCTTAGAGTTTGGGGCTAGCGGGATCTACGAGCAGTACTTC. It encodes CASSLEFGASGIYEQYF.

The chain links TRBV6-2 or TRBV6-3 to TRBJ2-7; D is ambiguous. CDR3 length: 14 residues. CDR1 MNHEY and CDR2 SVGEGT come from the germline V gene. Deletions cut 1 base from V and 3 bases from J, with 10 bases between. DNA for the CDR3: TGTGCCAGCAGTTACTATAGTGGTGGCTACGAGCAGTACTTC. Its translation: CASSYYSGGYEQYF.

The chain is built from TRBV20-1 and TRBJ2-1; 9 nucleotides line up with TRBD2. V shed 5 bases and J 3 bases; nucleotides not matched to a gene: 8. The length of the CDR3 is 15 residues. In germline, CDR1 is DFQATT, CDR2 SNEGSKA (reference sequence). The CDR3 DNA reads TGCAGTGCTCCAGATGGGCGGGGGGGCTACAATGAGCAGTTCTTC. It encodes CSAPDGRGGYNEQFF.

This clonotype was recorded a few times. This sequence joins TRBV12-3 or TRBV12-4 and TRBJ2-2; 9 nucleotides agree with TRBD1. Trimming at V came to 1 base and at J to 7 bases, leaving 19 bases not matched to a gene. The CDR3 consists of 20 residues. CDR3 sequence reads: CASSLVPLVPRTGVNGELFF. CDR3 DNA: TGTGCCAGCAGTTTAGTTCCCTTAGTCCCACGGACAGGGGTTAACGGGGAGCTGTTTTTT.

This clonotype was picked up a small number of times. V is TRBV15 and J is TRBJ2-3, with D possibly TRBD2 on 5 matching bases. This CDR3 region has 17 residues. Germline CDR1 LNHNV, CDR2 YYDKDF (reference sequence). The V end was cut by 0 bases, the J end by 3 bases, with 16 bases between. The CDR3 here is CATSRDRTAGQTDTQYF. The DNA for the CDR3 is TGTGCCACCAGCAGAGATCGTACTGCGGGTCAAACAGATACGCAGTATTTT.

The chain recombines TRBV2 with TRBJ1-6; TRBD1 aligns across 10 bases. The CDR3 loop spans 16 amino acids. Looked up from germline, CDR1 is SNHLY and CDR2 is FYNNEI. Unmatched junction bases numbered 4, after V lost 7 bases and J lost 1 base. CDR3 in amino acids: CASTWDRGSYNSPLHF. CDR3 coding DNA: TGTGCCAGCACCTGGGACAGGGGTTCCTATAATTCACCCCTCCACTTT.

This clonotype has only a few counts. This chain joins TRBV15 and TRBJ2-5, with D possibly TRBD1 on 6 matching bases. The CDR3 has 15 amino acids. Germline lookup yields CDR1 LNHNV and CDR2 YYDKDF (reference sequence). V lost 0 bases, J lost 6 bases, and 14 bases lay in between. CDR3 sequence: CATSRDLTGMKTQYF. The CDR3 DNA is TGTGCCACCAGCAGAGATTTAACAGGGATGAAGACCCAGTACTTC.

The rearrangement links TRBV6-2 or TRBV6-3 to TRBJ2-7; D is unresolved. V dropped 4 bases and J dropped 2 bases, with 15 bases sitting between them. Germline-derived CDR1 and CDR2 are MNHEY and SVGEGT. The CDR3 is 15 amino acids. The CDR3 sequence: CASSWVERPTYEQYF. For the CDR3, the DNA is TGTGCCAGCAGTTGGGTCGAGCGACCCACCTACGAGCAGTACTTC.

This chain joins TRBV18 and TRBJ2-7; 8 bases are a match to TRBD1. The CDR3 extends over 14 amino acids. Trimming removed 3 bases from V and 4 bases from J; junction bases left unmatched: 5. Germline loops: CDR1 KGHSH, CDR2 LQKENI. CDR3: CASSPGQGRYEQYF. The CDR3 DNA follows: TGTGCCAGCTCACCCGGACAGGGAAGGTACGAGCAGTACTTC.

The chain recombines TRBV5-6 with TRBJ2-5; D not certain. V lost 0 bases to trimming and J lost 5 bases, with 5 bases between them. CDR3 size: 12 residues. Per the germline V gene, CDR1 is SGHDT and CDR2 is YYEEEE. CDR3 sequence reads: CASSLAIETQYF. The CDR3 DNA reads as TGTGCCAGCAGCTTGGCCATTGAGACCCAGTACTTC.